Reported below is one T cell receptor beta chain. Its recognized antigen is unknown. There are no base qualities to consult, and no much larger clone falls within one base. The trial excluded patients who had a history of autoimmune disease or who were on systemic immunosuppression. In every dose cohort, peripheral blood was drawn for TCR sequencing at baseline, cycle 4 day 1, and cycle 7 day 1. Samples came from an open-label, multicenter, first-in-human phase I dose-escalation trial of ivuxolimab. Adults with locally advanced or metastatic head and neck squamous cell, hepatocellular, melanoma or renal cell carcinoma were enrolled in the trial. Before TCR sequencing, CD4+ and CD8+ T cells were separately sorted from peripheral blood. The source of the sample is a study of OX40 agonist ivuxolimab in advanced cancers. Concerning the study at large: Ivuxolimab was an agonistic, fully human IgG2 monoclonal antibody directed against OX40 (CD134), a costimulatory receptor. Intravenous ivuxolimab was administered to patients every 2 weeks at six dose levels: 0.01, 0.1, 0.3, 1.5, 3 and 10 mg/kg. Of the approximately 50 patients in dose escalation, approximately 20 had hepatocellular carcinoma, around 15 had melanoma, 9 had renal cell carcinoma and 9 had head and neck cancer. The dose-escalation cohort was around 84% male with a mean age of approximately 60 years, ranging from about 23 to 85. Patients were allowed to have had prior anti-PD-1, anti-PD-L1 or anti-CTLA-4 therapy, and roughly 40% of the dose-escalation patients had been treated with checkpoint inhibitors. Partial responses occurred in three dose-escalation patients, of whom one had hepatocellular carcinoma and two had cutaneous melanoma. The purpose of peripheral TCRbeta sequencing was to test whether ivuxolimab changed TCR sequence diversity and led to clonal T-cell expansion. The paper describes the monotherapy dose-escalation part (N = 52 patients) of the phase I trial of ivuxolimab.

Measured from the cysteine to the phenylalanine, the CDR3 is 13 residues long. Only the CDR3 region is kept as DNA, spanning 39 bases read in frame from base 1. Via the germline V gene, CDR1 is SGHAT and CDR2 FQNNGV. A distance of 2 bases separates the germline ends of V and J, which lose 2 bases and 0 bases respectively. What the work shows at the level of the full study, not this receptor alone: The antigen specificity of the peripheral T cells that underwent clonal expansion was not determined. In the 0.1-3.0 mg/kg groups, partial responders were among the patients with the lowest normalized peripheral clonal expansion, particularly in CD8+ T cells. Low levels of normalized T-cell clonal expansion were also shown by some nonresponding patients. At doses of 0.1 to 3.0 mg/kg, clonal expansion of both CD4+ and CD8+ T cells in blood was seen between baseline and week 6. After ivuxolimab, more expanded clones were found on average in CD8+ T cells than in CD4+ T cells.

Genomic DNA was extracted from sorted cells for sequencing of the TCRbeta CDR3 region. The immunoSEQ Assay was used for sequencing of TCRbeta CDR3 regions. Here the immuneACCESS table is served through TCRdb, limited to in-frame sequences with V and J called. Missing clones are a known gap in these copies; in checked studies unresolved V genes cover under half, and the rest lacks a known reason. The sample table lists some 80,000 clones, 88% of them with a count of one. Roughly 0.7% of the sample comes from the top ten. The specimen was CD4+ or CD8+ T cells sorted from blood, collected in a trial of the OX40 agonist ivuxolimab. The sequence was collected from an adult with an advanced solid tumor such as melanoma, head and neck, liver or kidney cancer. The chain links TRBV11-2 with TRBJ1-3; the D gene cannot be resolved reliably. The CDR3 region reads CASSLYSGNTIYF. The bases are TGTGCCAGCAGCTTATACTCTGGAAACACCATATATTTT.